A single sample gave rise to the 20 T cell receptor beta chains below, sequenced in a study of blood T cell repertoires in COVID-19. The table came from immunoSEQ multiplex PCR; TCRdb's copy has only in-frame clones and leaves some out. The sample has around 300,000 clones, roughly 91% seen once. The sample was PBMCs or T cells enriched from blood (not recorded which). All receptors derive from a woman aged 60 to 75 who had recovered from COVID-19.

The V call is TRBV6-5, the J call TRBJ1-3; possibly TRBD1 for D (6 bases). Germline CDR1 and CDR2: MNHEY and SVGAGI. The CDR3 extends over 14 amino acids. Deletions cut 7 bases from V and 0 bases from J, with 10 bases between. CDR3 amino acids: CASTRTASGNTIYF. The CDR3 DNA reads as TGTGCCAGCACCAGGACAGCCTCTGGAAACACCATATATTTT.

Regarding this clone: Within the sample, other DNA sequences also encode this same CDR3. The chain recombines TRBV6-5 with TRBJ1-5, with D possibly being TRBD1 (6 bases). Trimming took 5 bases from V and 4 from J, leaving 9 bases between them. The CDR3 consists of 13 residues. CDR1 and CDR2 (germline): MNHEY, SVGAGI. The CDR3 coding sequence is TGTGCCAGCAGTCCACAGGGTAATCAGCCCCAGCATTTT. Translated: CASSPQGNQPQHF.

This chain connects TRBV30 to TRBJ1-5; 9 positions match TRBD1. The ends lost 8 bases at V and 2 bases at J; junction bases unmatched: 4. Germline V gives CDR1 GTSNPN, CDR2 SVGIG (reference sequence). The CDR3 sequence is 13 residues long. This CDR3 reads CALGQGGNQPQHF. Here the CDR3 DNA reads TGTGCCCTGGGACAGGGAGGCAATCAGCCCCAGCATTTT.

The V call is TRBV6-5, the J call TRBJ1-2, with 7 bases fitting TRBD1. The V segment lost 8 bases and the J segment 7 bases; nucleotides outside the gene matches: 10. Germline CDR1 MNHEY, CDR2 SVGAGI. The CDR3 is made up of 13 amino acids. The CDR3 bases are TGTGCCAGCGAAGAGGGGGCGACGTTTGGCTACACCTTC. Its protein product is CASEEGATFGYTF.

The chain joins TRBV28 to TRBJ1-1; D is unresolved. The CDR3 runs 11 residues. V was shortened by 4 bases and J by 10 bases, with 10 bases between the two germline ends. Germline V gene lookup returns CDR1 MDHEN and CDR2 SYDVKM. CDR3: CASSSRRGAFF. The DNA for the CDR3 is TGTGCCAGCAGTTCCAGACGCGGAGCTTTCTTT. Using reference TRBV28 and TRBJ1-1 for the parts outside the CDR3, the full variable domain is DVKVTQSSRYLVKRTGEKVFLECVQDMDHENMFWYRQDPGLGLRLIYFSYDVKMKEKGDIPEGYSVSREKKERFSLILESASTNQTSMYLCASSSRRGAFFGQGTRLTVV.

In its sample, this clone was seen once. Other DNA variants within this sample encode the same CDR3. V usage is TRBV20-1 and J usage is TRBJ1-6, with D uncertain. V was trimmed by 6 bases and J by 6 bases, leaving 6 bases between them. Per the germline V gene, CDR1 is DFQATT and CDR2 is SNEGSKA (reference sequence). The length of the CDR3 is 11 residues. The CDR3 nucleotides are TGCAGTGCAGCCGGTAATTCACCCCTCCACTTT. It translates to CSAAGNSPLHF.

The CDR3 bases are TGTGCCACCAGTGATCCCAAGAAACTGCCGCCCCAAGAGACCCAGTACTTC. This encodes CATSDPKKLPPQETQYF. V and J are TRBV24-1 and TRBJ2-5; no definite D call. This CDR3 comprises 17 residues. Germline V gives CDR1 KGHDR, CDR2 SFDVKD. Trimming shortened V by 3 bases and J by 1 base, and 17 bases separated the two germline ends.

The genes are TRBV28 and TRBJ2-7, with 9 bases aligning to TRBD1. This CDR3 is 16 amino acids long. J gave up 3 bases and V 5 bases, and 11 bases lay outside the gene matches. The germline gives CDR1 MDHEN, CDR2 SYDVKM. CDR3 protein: CASSPNTGTGSYEQYF. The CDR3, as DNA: TGTGCCAGCAGTCCGAACACGGGGACAGGGAGCTACGAGCAGTACTTC. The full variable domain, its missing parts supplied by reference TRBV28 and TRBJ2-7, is DVKVTQSSRYLVKRTGEKVFLECVQDMDHENMFWYRQDPGLGLRLIYFSYDVKMKEKGDIPEGYSVSREKKERFSLILESASTNQTSMYLCASSPNTGTGSYEQYFGPGTRLTVT.

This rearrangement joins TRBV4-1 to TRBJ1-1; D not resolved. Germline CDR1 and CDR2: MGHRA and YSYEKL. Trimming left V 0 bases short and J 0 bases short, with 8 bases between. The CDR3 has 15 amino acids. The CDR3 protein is CASSQDQELNTEAFF. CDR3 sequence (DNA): TGCGCCAGCAGCCAAGATCAGGAACTGAACACTGAAGCTTTCTTT.

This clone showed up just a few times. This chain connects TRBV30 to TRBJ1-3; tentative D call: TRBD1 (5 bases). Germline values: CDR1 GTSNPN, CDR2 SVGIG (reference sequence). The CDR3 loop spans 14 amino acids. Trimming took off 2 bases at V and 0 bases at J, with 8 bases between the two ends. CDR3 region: CAWSRGASGNTIYF. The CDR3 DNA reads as TGTGCCTGGAGTCGCGGGGCCTCTGGAAACACCATATATTTT.

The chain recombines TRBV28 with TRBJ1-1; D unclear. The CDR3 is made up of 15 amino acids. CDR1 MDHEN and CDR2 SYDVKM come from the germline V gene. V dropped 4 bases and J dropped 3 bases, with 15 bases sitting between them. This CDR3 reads CASSSPAEGDTEAFF. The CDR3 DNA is TGTGCCAGCAGTTCTCCCGCCGAGGGAGACACTGAAGCTTTCTTT.

The CDR3 loop reads CASSLSGQGGTEAFF. The CDR3 DNA reads TGTGCCAGCAGTCTATCGGGACAGGGGGGCACTGAAGCTTTCTTT. This rearrangement joins TRBV28 to TRBJ1-1, with 11 bases fitting TRBD1. CDR3 length: 15 residues. Germline CDR1 is MDHEN and CDR2 is SYDVKM. V was pared by 5 bases and J by 4 bases, with 6 bases of the junction left unmatched.

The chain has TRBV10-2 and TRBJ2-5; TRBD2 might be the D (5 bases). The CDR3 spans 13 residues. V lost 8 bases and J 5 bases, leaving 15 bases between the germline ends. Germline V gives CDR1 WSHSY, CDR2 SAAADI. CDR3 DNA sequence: TGCGCCAGCCTGCCCGGACTTGGGGAGACCCAGTACTTC. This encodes CASLPGLGETQYF.

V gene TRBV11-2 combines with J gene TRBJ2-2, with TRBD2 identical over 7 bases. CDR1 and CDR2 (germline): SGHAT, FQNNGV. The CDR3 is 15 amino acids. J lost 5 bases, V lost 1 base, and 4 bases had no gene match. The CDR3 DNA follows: TGTGCCAGCAGCTTAGCGGGGGGAACTACCGGGGAGCTGTTTTTT. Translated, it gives CASSLAGGTTGELFF.

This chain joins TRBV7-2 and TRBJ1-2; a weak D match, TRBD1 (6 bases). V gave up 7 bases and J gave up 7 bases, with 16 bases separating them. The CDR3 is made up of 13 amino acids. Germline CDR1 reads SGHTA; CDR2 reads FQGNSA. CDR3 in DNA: TGTGCCAGCATCACCCCGGGGGGCTTTGGCTACACCTTC. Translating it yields CASITPGGFGYTF.

DNA for the CDR3: TGTGCCAGCAGCCGCCAGGGACTGATCACAGATACGCAGTATTTT. Its translation: CASSRQGLITDTQYF. The genes are TRBV7-9 and TRBJ2-3, with TRBD2 as a possible D gene (6 bases). Looked up from germline, CDR1 is SEHNR and CDR2 is FQNEAQ (reference sequence). The CDR3 has 15 amino acids. Trimming removed 5 bases from V and 2 bases from J, with 14 bases in between.

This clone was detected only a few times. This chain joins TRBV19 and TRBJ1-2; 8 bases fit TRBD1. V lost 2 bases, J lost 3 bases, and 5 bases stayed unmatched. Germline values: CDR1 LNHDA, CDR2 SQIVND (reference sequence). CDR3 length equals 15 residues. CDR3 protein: CASSIIRGRDYGYTF. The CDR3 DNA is TGTGCCAGTAGTATAATCAGGGGGCGCGACTATGGCTACACCTTC.

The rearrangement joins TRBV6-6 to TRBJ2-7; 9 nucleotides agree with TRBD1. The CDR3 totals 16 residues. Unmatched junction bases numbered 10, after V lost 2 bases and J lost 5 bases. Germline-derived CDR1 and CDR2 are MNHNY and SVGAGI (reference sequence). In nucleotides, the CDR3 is TGTGCCAGCAGTTACCTAAAGCGGACAGGGGAGCACGAGCAGTACTTC. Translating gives CASSYLKRTGEHEQYF.

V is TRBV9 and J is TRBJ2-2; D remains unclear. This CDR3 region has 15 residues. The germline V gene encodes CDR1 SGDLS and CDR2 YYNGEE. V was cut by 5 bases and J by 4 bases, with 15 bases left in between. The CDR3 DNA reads TGTGCCAGCAGGCCTCCCGGTTCGTTCACCGGGGAGCTGTTTTTT. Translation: CASRPPGSFTGELFF.

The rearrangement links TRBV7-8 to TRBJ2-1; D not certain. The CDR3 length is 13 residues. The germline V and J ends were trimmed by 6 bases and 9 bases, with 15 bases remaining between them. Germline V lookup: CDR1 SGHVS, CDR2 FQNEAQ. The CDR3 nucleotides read TGTGCCAGCAGTAGAAAGATGATCGGTGAGCAGTTCTTC. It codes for CASSRKMIGEQFF. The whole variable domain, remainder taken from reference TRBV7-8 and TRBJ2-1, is GAGVSQSPRYKVAKRGQDVALRCDPISGHVSLFWYQQALGQGPEFLTYFQNEAQLDKSGLPSDRFFAERPEGSVSTLKIQRTQQEDSAVYLCASSRKMIGEQFFGPGTRLTVL.